The 9 T cell receptor beta chains in this list originate from one sample, sequenced in a study of cytomegalovirus exposure and HLA in healthy donors. PCR amplification relied on 60 Vbeta primers (plus 13 Jbeta primers). TCRdb's table, derived via immunoSEQ multiplex PCR, lists solely in-frame clones and lacks some. Seen in this sample are approximately 45,000 clones; the ten most common clones hold approximately 16%. Source material: PBMCs. All receptors come from a male donor in good health and CMV-seronegative.

The rearrangement joins TRBV4-1 to TRBJ1-2; D unresolved. This CDR3 is built from 13 residues. V was shortened by 4 bases and J by 2 bases, with 8 bases between the two germline ends. Germline V gene data show CDR1 as MGHRA and CDR2 as YSYEKL. The CDR3: CASSLSTNYGYTF. The CDR3 DNA reads TGCGCCAGCAGCCTAAGCACGAACTATGGCTACACCTTC.

V gene TRBV5-1 combines with J gene TRBJ1-2; the D gene is possibly TRBD1 (5 bases). Trimming left V 0 bases short and J 0 bases short, with 12 bases between. This CDR3 comprises 16 residues. CDR1 and CDR2 (germline): SGHRS, YFSETQ. CDR3 loop: CASSLGDGGANYGYTF. The CDR3 nucleotides read TGCGCCAGCAGCTTGGGAGACGGGGGAGCTAACTATGGCTACACCTTC.

In nucleotides, the CDR3 is TGTGCCAGTAGTTACAGGGTCCGAGGGACTGGGGCCAACGTCCTGACTTTC. This sequence encodes CASSYRVRGTGANVLTF. The V and J genes are TRBV19 and TRBJ2-6; the D gene is possibly TRBD1 (6 bases). CDR1 and CDR2 (germline): LNHDA, SQIVND (reference sequence). Trimming shortened V by 5 bases and J by 2 bases, and 16 bases separated the two germline ends. The CDR3 loop spans 17 amino acids.

The chain recombines TRBV18 with TRBJ1-6, with D tentatively TRBD1 (6 bases). The germline gives CDR1 KGHSH, CDR2 LQKENI. V was clipped by 0 bases and J by 2 bases, with 8 bases between them. CDR3 size: 16 residues. CDR3 loop: CASSPPRTAYNSPLHF. Here the CDR3 DNA reads TGTGCCAGCTCACCACCGAGGACAGCCTATAATTCACCCCTCCACTTT.

V and J are TRBV11-1 and TRBJ1-3, with 9 bases fitting TRBD1. The CDR3 consists of 16 residues. V trimming: 5 bases; J trimming: 0 bases; junction bases outside the gene matches: 5. CDR1 and CDR2 (germline): SGHAT, FQDESV (reference sequence). The CDR3, as DNA: TGTGCCAGCAGCATCACAGGGGGCGGCTCTGGAAACACCATATATTTT. Translation gives CASSITGGGSGNTIYF.

The rearrangement links TRBV6-6 to TRBJ2-2; D uncertain. The CDR3 length is 13 residues. Germline values: CDR1 MNHNY, CDR2 SVGAGI (reference sequence). V was pared by 0 bases and J by 5 bases, with 4 bases between. This chain's CDR3 is CASSYSQTGELFF. CDR3 nucleotide sequence: TGTGCCAGCAGTTACTCCCAAACCGGGGAGCTGTTTTTT.

The chain links TRBV19 to TRBJ1-1; 7 bases are shared with TRBD1. The CDR3 loop spans 15 amino acids. V dropped 7 bases and J dropped 0; count of bases not matched to a gene: 8. CDR1 and CDR2 (germline): LNHDA, SQIVND (reference sequence). CDR3 coding DNA: TGTGCCAGTACCCTTGACAGGGTGATGAACACTGAAGCTTTCTTT. It encodes CASTLDRVMNTEAFF.

J is TRBJ2-3 and V is TRBV19, with 8 bases lining up with TRBD1. The CDR3 is made up of 18 amino acids. Germline loops: CDR1 LNHDA, CDR2 SQIVND (reference sequence). Unmatched junction bases numbered 16, after V lost 8 bases and J lost 0 bases. CDR3 sequence (DNA): TGTGCCAGTGCCATACTACAGGGGGTTTCGAGTAGCACAGATACGCAGTATTTT. Protein: CASAILQGVSSSTDTQYF.

The chain links TRBV7-2 to TRBJ1-5; 7 nucleotides match TRBD1. Germline-derived CDR1 and CDR2 are SGHTA and FQGNSA. With V trimmed by 4 bases and J by 7 bases, 10 bases remained unmatched. CDR3 length equals 15 residues. The CDR3 here is CASSSGLGGYQPQHF. The CDR3 region has the DNA TGTGCCAGCAGCTCCGGTTTAGGGGGCTACCAGCCCCAGCATTTT.